The present T cell receptor (beta chain) was sequenced within a study of T cell changes during pregnancy in multiple sclerosis. This CDR3 is 15 amino acids long. After removal of 6 bases from V and 2 bases from J, the junction contained 4 bases not matched to a gene. CDR1 is SNHLY and CDR2 is FYNNEI in the germline V gene. The data were produced by immunoSEQ multiplex PCR, yet TCRdb's version contains in-frame clones alone and is incomplete. The table shows fewer than 140,000 clones, with approximately 90% occurring only once. This chain uses TRBV2 with TRBJ1-3, with 10 bases lining up with TRBD1. The sequence came from a female donor with multiple sclerosis, enrolled in a pregnancy study. This specimen was peripheral blood, taken after pregnancy. CDR3 bases: TGTGCCAGCAGGACAGGGACAGGGGCTGGAAACACCATATATTTT. Its translation: CASRTGTGAGNTIYF. The whole variable domain, filled in from reference TRBV2 and TRBJ1-3, reads EPEVTQTPSHQVTQMGQEVILRCVPISNHLYFYWYRQILGQKVEFLVSFYNNEISEKSEIFDDQFSVERPDGSNFTLKIRSTKLEDSAMYFCASRTGTGAGNTIYFGEGSWLTVV.